These 28 T cell receptor beta chains originate from one sample sequenced in a study of cytomegalovirus exposure and HLA in healthy donors. Primers included in the PCR were 60 Vbeta and 13 Jbeta primers. Clones were sequenced by immunoSEQ multiplex PCR, and TCRdb holds only the in-frame ones, with some missing. The profile covers 150,000 or so clones, with about three quarters appearing a single time and about 3.7% taken by the ten largest. The specimen was PBMCs. These TCRs come from a male donor in good health and CMV-seronegative.

The chain employs TRBV5-1 and TRBJ2-7; 10 nucleotides agree with TRBD1. Germline loops: CDR1 SGHRS, CDR2 YFSETQ. The CDR3 runs to 18 residues. The J segment lost 2 bases and the V segment lost 0 bases, leaving 11 bases of the junction unmatched. CDR3 DNA sequence: TGCGCCAGCAGCTTGGACGGGACAGGGGAATTATCCACCTACGAGCAGTACTTC. Protein sequence: CASSLDGTGELSTYEQYF.

V usage is TRBV9 and J usage is TRBJ2-1, with 9 bases fitting TRBD2. The germline CDR1 and CDR2 sequences are SGDLS and YYNGEE. V dropped 7 bases and J dropped 7; count of bases not matched to a gene: 9. The CDR3 runs to 14 residues. CDR3 nucleotide sequence: TGTGCCAGCGGAAAGGCGGGACTAGCAAATGAGCAGTTCTTC. Protein product: CASGKAGLANEQFF.

The rearrangement uses TRBV14 and TRBJ1-2; maybe TRBD1 (6 bases). V was trimmed by 4 bases and J by 8 bases, leaving 26 bases between them. Germline CDR1 SGHDN, CDR2 FVKESK. The CDR3 contains 17 residues. The CDR3 protein is CASSPSTAGDFSKGYTF. The CDR3 DNA follows: TGTGCCAGCAGCCCGTCTACGGCAGGGGATTTCTCGAAGGGCTACACCTTC.

This clone showed up just a few times. V gene TRBV18 combines with J gene TRBJ2-3, with 7 positions matching TRBD1. The CDR3 covers 14 residues. In germline, CDR1 is KGHSH, CDR2 LQKENI. J was trimmed by 2 bases and V by 6 bases; bases with no gene match: 5. The CDR3 protein is CASSPRGNTDTQYF. CDR3 in DNA: TGTGCCAGCTCCCCCAGGGGGAACACAGATACGCAGTATTTT.

The J gene is TRBJ2-5, the V gene TRBV27; 11 bases map to TRBD2. Trimming removed 4 bases from V and 5 bases from J; junction bases left unmatched: 15. CDR3 length equals 18 residues. Germline loops: CDR1 MNHEY, CDR2 SMNVEV (reference sequence). DNA of the CDR3: TGTGCCAGCAGTTCCTCCCCCTTGACTAGCGGGGAAGGGGAGACCCAGTACTTC. This encodes CASSSSPLTSGEGETQYF.

The chain uses TRBV7-2 and TRBJ2-1, with 7 nucleotides matching TRBD2. V dropped 1 base and J dropped 6; count of bases not matched to a gene: 6. The CDR3 totals 15 residues. The germline V gene encodes CDR1 SGHTA and CDR2 FQGNSA. In DNA, the CDR3 is TGTGCCAGCAGCTTAGGGGGGGGGAGGTCCAATGAGCAGTTCTTC. Protein product: CASSLGGGRSNEQFF.

The rearrangement joins TRBV6-5 to TRBJ1-1; 8 nucleotides align to TRBD1. Germline CDR1 is MNHEY and CDR2 is SVGAGI. The CDR3 consists of 14 residues. V trimming: 4 bases; J trimming: 5 bases; junction bases outside the gene matches: 6. This CDR3 is CASSSTDRGTEAFF. The DNA for the CDR3 is TGTGCCAGCAGTTCAACCGACAGGGGAACTGAAGCTTTCTTT.

This chain joins TRBV7-6 and TRBJ1-2, with 10 bases lining up with TRBD1. The V gene end was trimmed by 3 bases and the J gene end by 0 bases; junction bases not matched to a gene: 1. The CDR3 sequence is 15 residues long. Germline V gene lookup returns CDR1 SGHVS and CDR2 FNYEAQ. The chain's CDR3 is CASSFGQGANYGYTF. DNA of the CDR3: TGTGCCAGCAGCTTTGGACAGGGGGCTAACTATGGCTACACCTTC.

The CDR3, as DNA: TGTGCCAGCAGCAATCCCGGGATCCAAGAGACCCAGTACTTC. Its protein is CASSNPGIQETQYF. The V call is TRBV5-6, the J call TRBJ2-5; possibly TRBD2 for D (5 bases). Trimming shortened V by 4 bases and J by 1 base, and 11 bases separated the two germline ends. CDR3 length: 14 amino acids. In germline, CDR1 is SGHDT, CDR2 YYEEEE.

This clone was recorded once. The chain uses TRBV5-6 and TRBJ2-3, with D tentatively TRBD2 (7 bases). The CDR3 runs 16 residues. The V gene's germline CDR1 is SGHDT and CDR2 YYEEEE. V lost 0 bases and J lost 5, with 16 bases in between. The CDR3 sequence: CASSLAKGGSGDTQYF. The DNA of the CDR3 is TGTGCCAGCAGCTTGGCCAAGGGGGGGTCGGGAGATACGCAGTATTTT.

The genes are TRBV29-1 and TRBJ1-2; a possible D gene is TRBD1 (5 bases). Germline CDR1 is SQVTM and CDR2 is ANQGSEA. This CDR3 is built from 11 residues. Trimming pared 3 bases from V and 10 bases from J, leaving 12 bases between. The CDR3 protein is CSVDPGRNYTF. DNA for the CDR3: TGCAGCGTTGACCCAGGGAGGAACTACACCTTC.

This clone was observed once. J is TRBJ2-3 and V is TRBV11-2; weak D call: TRBD2 (5 bases). The CDR3 runs 15 residues. The V end lost 5 bases, the J end lost 4 bases, and 16 bases lay between the germline ends. Germline V gene sequence: CDR1 SGHAT, CDR2 FQNNGV. CDR3 DNA: TGTGCCAGCAGCCTCCTGAACGTGGAGGCAGATACGCAGTATTTT. This gives the protein CASSLLNVEADTQYF.

The chain joins TRBV7-6 to TRBJ1-4; D gene ambiguous. The CDR3 runs 13 residues. The germline V gene has CDR1 SGHVS and CDR2 FNYEAQ. Trimming shortened V by 1 base and J by 4 bases, and 4 bases separated the two germline ends. CDR3 sequence (DNA): TGTGCCAGCAGCTTAGACTATAATGAAAAACTGTTTTTT. Its protein is CASSLDYNEKLFF.

The gene calls are TRBV27 and TRBJ2-7; D gene uncertain. Germline CDR1 and CDR2: MNHEY and SMNVEV (reference sequence). The length of the CDR3 is 15 residues. V was trimmed by 2 bases and J by 3 bases, leaving 14 bases between them. The CDR3 spells CASSLTGSSIYEQYF. The DNA for the CDR3 is TGTGCCAGCAGTTTAACTGGGTCTAGTATCTACGAGCAGTACTTC.

There are a few counts of this clone. The chain recombines TRBV6-5 with TRBJ1-2, with D perhaps matching TRBD1 (6 bases). Per germline, CDR1 MNHEY and CDR2 SVGAGI. Trimming left V 7 bases short and J 3 bases short, with 12 bases between. CDR3 length equals 13 residues. CDR3 loop: CASTPDSDYGYTF. As DNA, the CDR3 is TGTGCCAGCACTCCGGACAGCGACTATGGCTACACCTTC.

CDR3 protein: CASSSGQINQPQHF. CDR3 sequence (DNA): TGTGCCAGCAGCTCCGGACAGATCAATCAGCCCCAGCATTTT. This chain links TRBV7-2 with TRBJ1-5; the D gene is possibly TRBD1 (6 bases). The CDR3 is 14 amino acids. The germline gives CDR1 SGHTA, CDR2 FQGNSA. Deletions cut 4 bases from V and 3 bases from J, with 10 bases between.

The chain has TRBV10-1 and TRBJ2-5; a possible D gene is TRBD2 (5 bases). CDR3 length equals 10 residues. The germline V gene encodes CDR1 WNHNN and CDR2 SYGVQD (reference sequence). Trimming took off 5 bases at V and 12 bases at J, with 10 bases between the two ends. The CDR3 reads CASSSPGKYF. CDR3 DNA sequence: TGCGCCAGCAGTAGCCCGGGAAAGTACTTC.

V is TRBV5-1 and J is TRBJ1-4; 7 bases fit TRBD1. V was pared by 0 bases and J by 3 bases, with 5 bases of the junction left unmatched. The CDR3 sequence is 16 residues long. Germline V gene lookup returns CDR1 SGHRS and CDR2 YFSETQ. In DNA form, the CDR3 reads TGCGCCAGCAGCTTGGGGAGGGGGCATGCTAATGAAAAACTGTTTTTT. Translated: CASSLGRGHANEKLFF.

The V and J genes are TRBV2 and TRBJ2-3; 13 bases map to TRBD2. Trimming at V came to 6 bases and at J to 2 bases, leaving 5 bases not matched to a gene. CDR1 SNHLY and CDR2 FYNNEI come from the germline V gene. The CDR3 runs to 16 residues. The DNA for the CDR3 is TGTGCCAGCAGCGCGGGACTAGCGGGGATCACAGATACGCAGTATTTT. Its protein product is CASSAGLAGITDTQYF.

This clone was picked up one time. The chain has TRBV5-1 and TRBJ2-1, with TRBD1 matching over 9 bases. Germline V gene data show CDR1 as SGHRS and CDR2 as YFSETQ. V lost 4 bases to trimming and J lost 4 bases; unmatched junction nucleotides: 6. The CDR3 is 15 residues long. In DNA form, the CDR3 reads TGCGCCAGCAGCCCTGGACAGGGGAGGTACAATGAGCAGTTCTTC. It codes for CASSPGQGRYNEQFF.

The V call is TRBV6-5, the J call TRBJ1-6; 10 positions agree with TRBD1. The J segment lost 2 bases and the V segment lost 11 bases, leaving 6 bases of the junction unmatched. The V gene's germline CDR1 is MNHEY and CDR2 SVGAGI. CDR3 length: 15 amino acids. As DNA, the CDR3 is TGTGCCGCCGGGGACAGGGGAACCTATAATTCACCCCTCCACTTT. It translates to CAAGDRGTYNSPLHF.

The V gene is TRBV1, the J gene TRBJ2-3; the DNA was not compared with TRBD2, the D call given in the table. TRBV1 is annotated as a pseudogene. CDR3 size: 16 residues. CDR3 DNA: TGCACCAGCAGCCCACCTAGCGGGAGTATATCAGATACGCAGTATTTT. This encodes CTSSPPSGSISDTQYF.

This chain connects TRBV15 to TRBJ2-7; a possible D gene is TRBD1 (7 bases). The CDR3 sequence is 15 residues long. V was clipped by 2 bases and J by 4 bases, with 15 bases between them. CDR1 LNHNV and CDR2 YYDKDF come from the germline V gene (reference sequence). The CDR3 protein is CATSRQGGITYEQYF. CDR3 DNA sequence: TGTGCCACCAGCAGACAGGGGGGAATCACTTACGAGCAGTACTTC. The whole variable domain, remainder taken from reference TRBV15 and TRBJ2-7, is DAMVIQNPRYQVTQFGKPVTLSCSQTLNHNVMYWYQQKSSQAPKLLFHYYDKDFNNEADTPDNFQSRRPNTSFCFLDIRSPGLGDTAMYLCATSRQGGITYEQYFGPGTRLTVT.

This clone has more than one count but fewer than ten. The chain employs TRBV28 and TRBJ1-1, with D unclear. Trimming took off 7 bases at V and 7 bases at J, with 10 bases between the two ends. The CDR3 consists of 11 residues. Germline CDR1 reads MDHEN; CDR2 reads SYDVKM. This CDR3 reads CASTTRVEAFF. The CDR3, as DNA: TGTGCCAGCACAACGAGGGTTGAAGCTTTCTTT. Drawing the rest from reference TRBV28 and TRBJ1-1, the complete variable domain is DVKVTQSSRYLVKRTGEKVFLECVQDMDHENMFWYRQDPGLGLRLIYFSYDVKMKEKGDIPEGYSVSREKKERFSLILESASTNQTSMYLCASTTRVEAFFGQGTRLTVV.

This clone was detected only a few times. V is TRBV7-6 and J is TRBJ2-3; possibly TRBD2 for D (6 bases). The length of the CDR3 is 19 residues. Germline-derived CDR1 and CDR2 are SGHVS and FNYEAQ. V lost 5 bases, J lost 0 bases, and 24 bases lay in between. The CDR3 nucleotides are TGTGCCAGCAGCATCACCGGGACTCACTCAAGATCTAGCACAGATACGCAGTATTTT. This translates into CASSITGTHSRSSTDTQYF.

The sample holds a few counts of this clone. The CDR3 sequence is CASSPLGGWGDTQYF. For the CDR3, the DNA is TGTGCCAGCTCACCACTTGGGGGCTGGGGAGATACGCAGTATTTT. V gene TRBV18 combines with J gene TRBJ2-3, with D perhaps matching TRBD1 (6 bases). Trimming stripped 1 base from V and 5 bases from J, with 13 bases between. Per germline, CDR1 KGHSH and CDR2 LQKENI. This CDR3 comprises 15 residues.

This chain uses TRBV6-5 with TRBJ2-2, with D perhaps TRBD2 (5 bases). The CDR3 length is 16 residues. With 3 bases removed from V and 0 bases from J, the gap between germline ends came to 11 bases. Germline CDR1 and CDR2: MNHEY and SVGAGI. CDR3 amino acids: CASSYERPSNTGELFF. Here the CDR3 DNA reads TGTGCCAGCAGTTATGAGCGGCCGTCGAACACCGGGGAGCTGTTTTTT.

The chain joins TRBV2 to TRBJ2-3; no clear D. Trimming took 0 bases from V and 1 from J, leaving 11 bases between them. The length of the CDR3 is 16 residues. Germline V gene lookup returns CDR1 SNHLY and CDR2 FYNNEI. The CDR3 sequence is CASSEAREAGTDTQYF. The DNA of the CDR3 is TGTGCCAGCAGTGAAGCCCGCGAGGCCGGCACAGATACGCAGTATTTT. The full variable domain, rest sourced from reference TRBV2 and TRBJ2-3, is EPEVTQTPSHQVTQMGQEVILRCVPISNHLYFYWYRQILGQKVEFLVSFYNNEISEKSEIFDDQFSVERPDGSNFTLKIRSTKLEDSAMYFCASSEAREAGTDTQYFGPGTRLTVL.